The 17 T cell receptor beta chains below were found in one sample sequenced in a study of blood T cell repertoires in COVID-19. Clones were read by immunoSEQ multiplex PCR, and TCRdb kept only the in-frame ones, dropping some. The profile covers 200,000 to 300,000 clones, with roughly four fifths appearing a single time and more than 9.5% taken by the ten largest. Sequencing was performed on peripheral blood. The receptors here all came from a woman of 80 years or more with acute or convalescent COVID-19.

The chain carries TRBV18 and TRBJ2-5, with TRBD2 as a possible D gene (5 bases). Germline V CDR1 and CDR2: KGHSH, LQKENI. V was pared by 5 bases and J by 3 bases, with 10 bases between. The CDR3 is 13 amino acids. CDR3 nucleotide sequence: TGTGCCAGCTCATCCCGGGGAAAAGAGACCCAGTACTTC. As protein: CASSSRGKETQYF.

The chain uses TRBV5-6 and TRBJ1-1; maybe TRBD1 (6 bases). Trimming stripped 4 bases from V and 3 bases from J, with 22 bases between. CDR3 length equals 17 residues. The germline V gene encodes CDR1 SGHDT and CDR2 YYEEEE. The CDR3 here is CASSLPGAGAGDTEAFF. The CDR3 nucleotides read TGTGCCAGCAGCCTGCCCGGGGCAGGGGCGGGGGACACTGAAGCTTTCTTT.

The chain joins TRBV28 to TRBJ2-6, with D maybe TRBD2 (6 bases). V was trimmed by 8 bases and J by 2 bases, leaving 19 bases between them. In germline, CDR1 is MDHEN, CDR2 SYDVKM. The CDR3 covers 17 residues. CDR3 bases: TGTGCCAGCGTCGGGGCGTTGGCGGGAACTGGGGCCAACGTCCTGACTTTC. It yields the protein CASVGALAGTGANVLTF.

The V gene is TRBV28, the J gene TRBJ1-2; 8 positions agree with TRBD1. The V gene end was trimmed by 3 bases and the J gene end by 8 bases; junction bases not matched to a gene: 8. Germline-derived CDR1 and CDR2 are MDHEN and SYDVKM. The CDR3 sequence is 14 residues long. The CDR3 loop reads CASSFPPGGKGYTF. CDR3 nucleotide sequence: TGTGCCAGCAGTTTTCCCCCAGGGGGCAAAGGCTACACCTTC.

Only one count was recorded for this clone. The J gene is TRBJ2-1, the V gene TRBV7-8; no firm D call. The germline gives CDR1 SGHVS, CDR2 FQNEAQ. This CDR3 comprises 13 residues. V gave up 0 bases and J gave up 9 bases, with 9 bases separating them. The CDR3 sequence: CASSLARSGEQFF. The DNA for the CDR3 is TGTGCCAGCAGCTTAGCCAGGTCTGGTGAGCAGTTCTTC.

The CDR3 spells CASSQTGQGSQPQHF. As DNA, the CDR3 is TGTGCCAGCAGCCAGACGGGACAGGGCTCCCAGCCCCAGCATTTT. V usage is TRBV3-1 (or the pseudogene TRBV3-2) and J usage is TRBJ1-5, with 9 bases aligning to TRBD1. With V trimmed by 3 bases and J by 7 bases, 7 bases remained unmatched. CDR1 LGHDT and CDR2 YNNKEL come from the germline V gene (reference sequence). This CDR3 is 15 amino acids long.

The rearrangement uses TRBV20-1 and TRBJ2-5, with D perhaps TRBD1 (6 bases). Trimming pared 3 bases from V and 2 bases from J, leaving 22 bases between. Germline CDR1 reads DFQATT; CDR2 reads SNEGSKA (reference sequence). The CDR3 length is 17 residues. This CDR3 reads CSASRRTGTPKQETQYF. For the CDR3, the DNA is TGCAGTGCTAGTAGGCGAACCGGGACACCGAAACAAGAGACCCAGTACTTC.

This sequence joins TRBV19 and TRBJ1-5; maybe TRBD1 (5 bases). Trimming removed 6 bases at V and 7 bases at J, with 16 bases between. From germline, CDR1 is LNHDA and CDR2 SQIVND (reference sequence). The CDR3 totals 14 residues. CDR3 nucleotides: TGTGCCAGTAGGGACCCAGGGCTTGAACAGCCCCAGCATTTT. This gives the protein CASRDPGLEQPQHF.

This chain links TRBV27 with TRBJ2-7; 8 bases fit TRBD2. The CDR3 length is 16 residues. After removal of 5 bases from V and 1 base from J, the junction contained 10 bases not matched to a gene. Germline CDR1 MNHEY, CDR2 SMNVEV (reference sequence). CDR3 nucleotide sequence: TGTGCCAGCAGTGCCTCGGGGGGGTCTGTGTCCTACGAGCAGTACTTC. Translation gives CASSASGGSVSYEQYF.

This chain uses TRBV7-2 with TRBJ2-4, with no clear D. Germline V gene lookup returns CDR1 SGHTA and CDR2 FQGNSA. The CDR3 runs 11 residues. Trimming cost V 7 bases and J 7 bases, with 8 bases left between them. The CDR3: CASTFGNIQYF. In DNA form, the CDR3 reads TGTGCCAGCACCTTCGGGAACATTCAGTACTTC.

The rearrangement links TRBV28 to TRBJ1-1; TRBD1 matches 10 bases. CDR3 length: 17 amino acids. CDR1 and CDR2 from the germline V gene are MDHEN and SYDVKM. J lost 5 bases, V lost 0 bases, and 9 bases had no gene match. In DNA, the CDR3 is TGTGCCAGCAGTTTATGGGCCGGGGACAGGGGCGGGACTGAAGCTTTCTTT. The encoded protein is CASSLWAGDRGGTEAFF.

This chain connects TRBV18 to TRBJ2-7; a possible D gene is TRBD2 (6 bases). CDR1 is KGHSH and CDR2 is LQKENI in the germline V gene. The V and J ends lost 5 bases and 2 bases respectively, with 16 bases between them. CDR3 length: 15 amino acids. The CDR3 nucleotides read TGTGCCAGCTCATCCGAAAGTGGGGGGACCTACGAGCAGTACTTC. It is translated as CASSSESGGTYEQYF.

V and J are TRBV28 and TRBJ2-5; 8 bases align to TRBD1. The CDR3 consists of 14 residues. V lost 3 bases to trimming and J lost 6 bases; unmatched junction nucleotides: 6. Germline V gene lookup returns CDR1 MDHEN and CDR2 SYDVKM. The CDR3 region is CASSLTGVGQTQYF. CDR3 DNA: TGTGCCAGCAGTTTGACAGGGGTTGGGCAGACCCAGTACTTC.

The CDR3 DNA sequence: TGTGCCAGCAGCCCACAGGGGGTTTCTGAAAAACTGTTTTTT. Translating gives CASSPQGVSEKLFF. The rearrangement joins TRBV5-5 to TRBJ1-4; TRBD1 matches at 8 bases. This CDR3 has 14 amino acids. Germline V CDR1 and CDR2: SGHKS, YYEKEE (reference sequence). V lost 4 bases to trimming and J lost 7 bases; unmatched junction nucleotides: 6.

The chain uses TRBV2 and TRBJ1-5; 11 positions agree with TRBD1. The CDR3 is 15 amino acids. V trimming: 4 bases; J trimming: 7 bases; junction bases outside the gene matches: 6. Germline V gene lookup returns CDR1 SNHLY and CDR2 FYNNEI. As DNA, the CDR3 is TGTGCCAGCAGTGCCGGGACAGGGGGGACCCAGCCCCAGCATTTT. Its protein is CASSAGTGGTQPQHF. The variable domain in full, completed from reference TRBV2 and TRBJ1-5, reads EPEVTQTPSHQVTQMGQEVILRCVPISNHLYFYWYRQILGQKVEFLVSFYNNEISEKSEIFDDQFSVERPDGSNFTLKIRSTKLEDSAMYFCASSAGTGGTQPQHFGDGTRLSIL.

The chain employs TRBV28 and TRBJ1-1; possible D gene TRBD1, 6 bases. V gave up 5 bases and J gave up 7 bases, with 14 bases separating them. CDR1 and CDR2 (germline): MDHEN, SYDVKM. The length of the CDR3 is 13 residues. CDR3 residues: CASSLRGYGEAFF. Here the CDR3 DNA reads TGTGCCAGCAGTCTCAGGGGTTACGGTGAAGCTTTCTTT.

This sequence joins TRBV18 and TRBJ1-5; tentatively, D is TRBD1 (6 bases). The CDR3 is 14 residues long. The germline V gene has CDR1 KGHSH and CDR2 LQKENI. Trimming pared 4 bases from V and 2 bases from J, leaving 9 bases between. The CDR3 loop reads CASSQQGGNQPQHF. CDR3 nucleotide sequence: TGTGCCAGCTCACAACAGGGAGGCAATCAGCCCCAGCATTTT.